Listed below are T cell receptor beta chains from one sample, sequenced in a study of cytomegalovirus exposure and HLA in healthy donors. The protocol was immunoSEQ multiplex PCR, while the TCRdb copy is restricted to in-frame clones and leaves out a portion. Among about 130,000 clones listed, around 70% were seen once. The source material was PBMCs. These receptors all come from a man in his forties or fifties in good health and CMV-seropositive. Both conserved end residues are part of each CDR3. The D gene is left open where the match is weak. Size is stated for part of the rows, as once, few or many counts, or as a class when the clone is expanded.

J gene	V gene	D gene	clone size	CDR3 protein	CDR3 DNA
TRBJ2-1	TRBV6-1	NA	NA	CAITRGGYNEQFF	TGTGCGATTACGAGGGGGGGTTACAATGAGCAGTTCTTC
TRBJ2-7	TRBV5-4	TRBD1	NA	CASSPGQFYEQYF	TGTGCCAGCAGTCCGGGACAGTTCTACGAGCAGTACTTC
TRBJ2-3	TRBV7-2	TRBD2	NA	CASSLRLAGPTDTQYF	TGTGCCAGCAGCTTAAGGCTAGCGGGTCCCACAGATACGCAGTATTTT
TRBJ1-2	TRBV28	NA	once	CASSLSRSGYTF	TGTGCCAGCAGTTTGTCCAGGTCTGGCTACACCTTC
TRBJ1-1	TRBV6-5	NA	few	CASSYSGRGAFF	TGTGCCAGCAGTTACTCGGGGCGGGGAGCTTTCTTT
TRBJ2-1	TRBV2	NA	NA	CASSEAWRASYNEQFF	TGTGCCAGCAGTGAAGCGTGGCGGGCCTCCTACAATGAGCAGTTCTTC
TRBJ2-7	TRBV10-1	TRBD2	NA	CASRPAGGPYEQYF	TGCGCCAGCCGGCCAGCGGGGGGTCCCTACGAGCAGTACTTC
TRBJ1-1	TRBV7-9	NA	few	CASSLEGGQPMNTEAFF	TGTGCCAGCAGCTTAGAGGGCGGACAGCCCATGAACACTGAAGCTTTCTTT
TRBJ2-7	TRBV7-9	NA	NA	CASSPRKDLLYF	TGTGCCAGCAGCCCGAGGAAAGACCTGCTTTACTTC
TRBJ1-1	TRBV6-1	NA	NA	CASSEGGGKTEAFF	TGTGCCAGCAGTGAAGGAGGGGGTAAGACTGAAGCTTTCTTT
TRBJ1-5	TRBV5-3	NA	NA	CARSQDGRESNQPQHF	TGTGCCAGAAGCCAAGATGGTAGAGAGAGCAATCAGCCCCAGCATTTT
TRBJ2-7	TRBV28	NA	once	CASSLIYEQYF	TGTGCCAGCAGTTTAATTTATGAGCAGTACTTC
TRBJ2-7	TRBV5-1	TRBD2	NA	CATRGRGVDEQYF	TGCGCCACCCGCGGGAGAGGGGTGGACGAGCAGTACTTC
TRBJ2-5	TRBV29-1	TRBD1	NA	CSVEGSWDSISAQEAQYF	TGCAGCGTTGAAGGAAGTTGGGACAGCATAAGTGCCCAAGAGGCCCAGTACTTC
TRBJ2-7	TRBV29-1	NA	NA	CSVGTLYEQYF	TGCAGCGTGGGGACACTCTACGAGCAGTACTTC
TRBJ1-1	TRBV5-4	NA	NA	CASSLTAAVSEAFF	TGTGCCAGCAGCTTGACAGCAGCGGTTTCTGAAGCTTTCTTT
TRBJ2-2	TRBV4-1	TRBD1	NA	CASRTGGTGELFF	TGCGCCAGTAGGACAGGGGGCACCGGGGAGCTGTTTTTT
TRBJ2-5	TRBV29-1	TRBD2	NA	CSVVWASGSRTQYF	TGCAGCGTTGTGTGGGCTAGCGGGAGTAGGACCCAGTACTTC
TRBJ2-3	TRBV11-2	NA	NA	CASSYRVSTDTQYF	TGTGCCAGCAGCTACAGGGTCTCCACAGATACGCAGTATTTT
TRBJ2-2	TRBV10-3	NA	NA	CAISEYSTNTGELFF	TGTGCCATCAGTGAGTACAGTACGAACACCGGGGAGCTGTTTTTT
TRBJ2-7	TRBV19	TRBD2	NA	CASSIDGTSLNYEQYF	TGTGCCAGTAGTATCGACGGGACTAGTTTAAACTACGAGCAGTACTTC
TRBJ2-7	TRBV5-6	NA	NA	CASSSLYEQYF	TGTGCCAGCAGTTCACTATACGAGCAGTACTTC
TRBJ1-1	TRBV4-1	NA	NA	CASSQDFRVEAFF	TGCGCCAGCAGCCAAGATTTCAGGGTTGAAGCTTTCTTT
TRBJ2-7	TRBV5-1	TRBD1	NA	CASSLEGQGFYEQYF	TGCGCCAGCAGCTTGGAGGGACAGGGGTTTTACGAGCAGTACTTC
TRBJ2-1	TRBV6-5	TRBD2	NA	CASNLGLAPYNEQFF	TGTGCCAGCAATCTGGGACTAGCCCCCTACAATGAGCAGTTCTTC
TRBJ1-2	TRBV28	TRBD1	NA	CASRTTGGVGYTF	TGTGCCAGCAGGACAACAGGGGGCGTTGGCTACACCTTC